The 20 T cell receptor beta chains reported below all come from one sample, sequenced in a study of blood T cell repertoires in COVID-19. Generated by immunoSEQ multiplex PCR, the TCRdb table keeps only in-frame clones and is missing some. This table holds 250,000 to 350,000 clones, around 86% found once. Sequencing was carried out using peripheral blood. The receptor source for this set is a woman in her 30s who had recovered from COVID-19.

In this sample, this clone turned up a few times. The J gene is TRBJ1-2, the V gene TRBV13; D not certain. The CDR3 loop spans 11 amino acids. Trimming left V 2 bases short and J 10 bases short, with 8 bases between. Per germline, CDR1 PRHDT and CDR2 FYEKMQ (reference sequence). In nucleotides, the CDR3 is TGTGCCAGCAGCTTAACAGAAGCCTACACCTTC. Translated, it gives CASSLTEAYTF. The whole variable domain, remainder taken from reference TRBV13 and TRBJ1-2, is AAGVIQSPRHLIKEKRETATLKCYPIPRHDTVYWYQQGPGQDPQFLISFYEKMQSDKGSIPDRFSAQQFSDYHSELNMSSLELGDSALYFCASSLTEAYTFGSGTRLTVV.

The chain employs TRBV30 and TRBJ2-3, with TRBD2 as a possible D gene (5 bases). Germline assignment: CDR1 GTSNPN and CDR2 SVGIG (reference sequence). Trimming removed 3 bases at V and 2 bases at J, with 12 bases between. CDR3 length: 14 residues. CDR3 region: CAWRERHFTDTQYF. In DNA, the CDR3 is TGTGCCTGGAGAGAGCGGCACTTCACAGATACGCAGTATTTT.

V gene TRBV28 combines with J gene TRBJ1-1; D ambiguous. The CDR3 contains 14 residues. V was trimmed by 5 bases and J by 4 bases, leaving 14 bases between them. CDR1 is MDHEN, CDR2 SYDVKM, per germline. Here the CDR3 reads CASSPVTRGTEAFF. Here the CDR3 DNA reads TGTGCCAGCAGTCCAGTCACCCGGGGCACTGAAGCTTTCTTT.

This clone was found once. The rearrangement links TRBV7-2 to TRBJ1-1; D may be TRBD1 (5 bases). The V gene lost 1 base and the J gene lost 10 bases, with 10 bases spanning the gap. The germline gives CDR1 SGHTA, CDR2 FQGNSA. The CDR3 has 12 residues. The CDR3 loop reads CASSLGRGRAFF. The CDR3 bases are TGTGCCAGCAGCTTAGGGAGGGGAAGAGCTTTCTTT. The complete variable domain, with remaining parts taken from reference TRBV7-2 and TRBJ1-1, reads GAGVSQSPSNKVTEKGKDVELRCDPISGHTALYWYRQSLGQGLEFLIYFQGNSAPDKSGLPSDRFSAERTGGSVSTLTIQRTQQEDSAVYLCASSLGRGRAFFGQGTRLTVV.

The V and J genes are TRBV3-1 (or the pseudogene TRBV3-2) and TRBJ2-7, with 7 nucleotides matching TRBD1. CDR1 and CDR2 (germline): LGHDT, YNNKEL (reference sequence). The CDR3 sequence is 14 residues long. The junction had 8 bases not matched to a gene; V was cut back by 5 bases and J by 4 bases. As DNA, the CDR3 is TGTGCCAGCAGCGTCCGGGACAGAGTTTACGAGCAGTACTTC. Its protein is CASSVRDRVYEQYF.

This clone was detected only a few times. The V gene is TRBV19, the J gene TRBJ2-1; TRBD2 aligns across 9 bases. CDR3 size: 18 residues. Germline V CDR1 and CDR2: LNHDA, SQIVND (reference sequence). Trimming at V came to 2 bases and at J to 4 bases, leaving 12 bases not matched to a gene. CDR3 sequence: CASSITGGGGVKYNEQFF. For the CDR3, the DNA is TGTGCCAGTAGTATAACGGGCGGCGGGGGGGTAAAATACAATGAGCAGTTCTTC. Filled out from reference TRBV19 and TRBJ2-1, the complete variable domain reads DGGITQSPKYLFRKEGQNVTLSCEQNLNHDAMYWYRQDPGQGLRLIYYSQIVNDFQKGDIAEGYSVSREKKESFPLTVTSAQKNPTAFYLCASSITGGGGVKYNEQFFGPGTRLTVL.

This chain joins TRBV19 and TRBJ1-5, with D possibly TRBD1 on 5 matching bases. V was clipped by 0 bases and J by 3 bases, with 12 bases between them. Germline values: CDR1 LNHDA, CDR2 SQIVND (reference sequence). This CDR3 contains 16 residues. The CDR3 region is CASSIDVGGVNQPQHF. The CDR3 nucleotides read TGTGCCAGTAGTATAGATGTTGGGGGGGTCAATCAGCCCCAGCATTTT.

The chain is built from TRBV5-8 and TRBJ1-1; D perhaps matches TRBD1 (5 bases). The germline CDR1 and CDR2 sequences are SGHTS and YDEGEE. This CDR3 has 11 residues. V lost 4 bases and J 11 bases, leaving 12 bases between the germline ends. The CDR3 DNA reads as TGTGCCAGCAGCCCACAGGCGGAGGCTTTCTTT. The encoded protein is CASSPQAEAFF.

This chain uses TRBV4-1 with TRBJ1-6, with D possibly matching TRBD1 (6 bases). The CDR3 covers 17 residues. Germline lookup yields CDR1 MGHRA and CDR2 YSYEKL. The germline V and J ends were trimmed by 0 bases and 7 bases, with 16 bases remaining between them. CDR3 region: CASSQDRSRGKNSPLHF. DNA of the CDR3: TGCGCCAGCAGCCAAGATAGGAGCAGGGGTAAGAATTCACCCCTCCACTTT.

This clone has a handful of counts. The rearrangement joins TRBV27 to TRBJ1-2, with TRBD1 as a possible D gene (6 bases). The V end lost 5 bases, the J end lost 7 bases, and 11 bases lay between the germline ends. This CDR3 comprises 12 residues. Germline assignment: CDR1 MNHEY and CDR2 SMNVEV (reference sequence). The CDR3 bases are TGTGCCAGCAGTCCACAGGGTTTTGGCTACACCTTC. As protein: CASSPQGFGYTF.

This clone came up once. The J gene is TRBJ1-2, the V gene TRBV21-1; the listed D gene, TRBD1, was not tested against the DNA. TRBV21-1 is a pseudogene segment. The CDR3 is 18 amino acids. CDR3: CASSKRPGQGALHCGYTF. CDR3 DNA sequence: TGTGCCAGCAGCAAAAGACCGGGACAGGGGGCTCTTCATTGTGGCTACACCTTC.

The V gene is TRBV27, the J gene TRBJ1-6, with 8 bases fitting TRBD1. CDR1 and CDR2 from the germline V gene are MNHEY and SMNVEV (reference sequence). The CDR3 length is 15 residues. Trimming at V came to 6 bases and at J to 8 bases, leaving 9 bases not matched to a gene. The CDR3 DNA reads as TGTGCCAGCAGCGCGTCCGGGACAGGTTATTCACCCCTCCACTTT. The encoded protein is CASSASGTGYSPLHF.

The chain carries TRBV18 and TRBJ2-2, with unresolved D. This CDR3 comprises 13 residues. The germline V gene has CDR1 KGHSH and CDR2 LQKENI. V lost 4 bases and J 3 bases, leaving 6 bases between the germline ends. CDR3 bases: TGTGCCAGCTCACTATCTGACACCGGGGAGCTGTTTTTT. As protein: CASSLSDTGELFF.

The V gene is TRBV28, the J gene TRBJ2-1, with 8 bases that match TRBD1. From germline, CDR1 is MDHEN and CDR2 SYDVKM. The CDR3 is 16 residues long. Trimming at V came to 1 base and at J to 6 bases, leaving 8 bases not matched to a gene. CDR3 nucleotides: TGTGCCAGCAGTTTATACCCCGGACAGGGAGTCAATGAGCAGTTCTTC. Its protein product is CASSLYPGQGVNEQFF.

This clone has a single count. V is TRBV28 and J is TRBJ1-5, with D maybe TRBD1 (6 bases). V was cut by 5 bases and J by 3 bases, with 11 bases left in between. Germline CDR1 MDHEN, CDR2 SYDVKM. The CDR3 contains 14 residues. The CDR3 bases are TGTGCCAGCAGTGAGAGACAGGCCAATCAGCCCCAGCATTTT. Its protein product is CASSERQANQPQHF.

This chain joins TRBV20-1 and TRBJ1-6, with a weak D call TRBD1 (5 bases). V dropped 3 bases and J dropped 5 bases, with 14 bases sitting between them. The CDR3 is 15 residues long. Germline loops: CDR1 DFQATT, CDR2 SNEGSKA (reference sequence). The CDR3 region has the DNA TGCAGTGCTAGTCTCGACAGTTGGGATAATTCACCCCTCCACTTT. Amino acid sequence: CSASLDSWDNSPLHF.

The chain links TRBV13 to TRBJ1-1; D is uncertain. The germline V gene encodes CDR1 PRHDT and CDR2 FYEKMQ (reference sequence). The germline V and J ends were trimmed by 2 bases and 1 base, with 11 bases remaining between them. The CDR3 covers 15 residues. CDR3 bases: TGTGCCAGCAGCTTACTGGCAGCAGGGAACACTGAAGCTTTCTTT. Protein: CASSLLAAGNTEAFF.

This clone has just one count. The V and J genes are TRBV6-1 and TRBJ2-7; D may be TRBD2 (7 bases). V lost 1 base and J 4 bases, leaving 14 bases between the germline ends. The CDR3 has 15 amino acids. Per germline, CDR1 MNHNS and CDR2 SASEGT. CDR3 in DNA: TGTGCCAGCAGTGAAGGAGGGGGGGCTCGGTACGAGCAGTACTTC. This gives the protein CASSEGGGARYEQYF.

The chain couples TRBV27 to TRBJ2-7; a possible D gene is TRBD1 (6 bases). The CDR3 contains 16 residues. Trimming removed 5 bases at V and 5 bases at J, with 22 bases between. Per germline, CDR1 MNHEY and CDR2 SMNVEV (reference sequence). CDR3 in DNA: TGTGCCAGCAGTCCCCATTTTGGGCAGGGGATCAACGAGCAGTACTTC. It is translated as CASSPHFGQGINEQYF.

The count of this clone is one. The chain employs TRBV10-1 and TRBJ2-5, with 8 bases lining up with TRBD2. Germline values: CDR1 WNHNN, CDR2 SYGVQD (reference sequence). The CDR3 runs to 17 residues. J was trimmed by 5 bases and V by 3 bases; bases with no gene match: 14. CDR3 nucleotide sequence: TGCGCCAGCAGTGACCGGACGGTACTAGCGGTGGGGGAGACCCAGTACTTC. Translating it yields CASSDRTVLAVGETQYF.